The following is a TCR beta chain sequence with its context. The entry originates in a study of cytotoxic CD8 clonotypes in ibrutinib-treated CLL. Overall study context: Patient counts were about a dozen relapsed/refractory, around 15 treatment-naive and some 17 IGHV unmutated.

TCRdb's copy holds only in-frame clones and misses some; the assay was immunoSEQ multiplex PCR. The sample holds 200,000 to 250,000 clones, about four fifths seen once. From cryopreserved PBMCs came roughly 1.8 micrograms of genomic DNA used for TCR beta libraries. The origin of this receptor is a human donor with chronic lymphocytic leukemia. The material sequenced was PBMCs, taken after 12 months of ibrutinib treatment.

The CDR3 DNA reads as TGTGCCATAAGGGGGCCCCAAGAGACCCAGTACTTC. As protein: CAIRGPQETQYF. The chain couples TRBV6-5 to TRBJ2-5; 7 bases are a match to TRBD1. The CDR3 spans 12 residues. CDR1 and CDR2 from the germline V gene are MNHEY and SVGAGI. The J segment lost 1 base and the V segment lost 10 bases, leaving 3 bases of the junction unmatched.